This entry describes one TCR beta chain. Antigen: not known. No record was made of this donor's CMV serostatus. These data are taken from a study of cytomegalovirus exposure and HLA in healthy donors. The overall study: Among several hundred genotyped donors, about 85% fell in the Caucasian-associated ancestry cluster.

General study findings and limits: CMV antigen specificity of a few CMV-associated chains was confirmed in vitro. It was approximately 150 TCR beta chains that were listed as cytomegalovirus-associated.

PCR primers comprised 60 Vbeta and 13 Jbeta primers. Profiling relied on immunoSEQ multiplex PCR, and the TCRdb table lists in-frame clones only, not all of them. The table records roughly 70,000 clones, about 67% of them present only once. Sequencing was done on a sample of PBMCs. This TCR was recovered from a human donor in good health.

DNA of the CDR3: TGTGCCAGTGCGCAGGGAGGGGGTATATACAATGAGCAGTTCTTC. It codes for CASAQGGGIYNEQFF. The chain couples TRBV5-4 to TRBJ2-1; a possible D gene is TRBD2 (7 bases). Trimming shortened V by 8 bases and J by 4 bases, and 19 bases separated the two germline ends. This CDR3 is 15 amino acids long. Per the germline V gene, CDR1 is SGHNT and CDR2 is YYREEE (reference sequence).